This T cell receptor (beta chain) was observed in a study of blood T cell repertoires in COVID-19. The overall study: The United States, Italy and Spain provided the acute and convalescent COVID-19 samples. In each case, the material was cDNA or gDNA derived from T cells, B-cell-depleted T cells, or PBMCs.

The trim removed 7 bases at V and 6 bases at J, leaving 8 bases unmatched. The CDR3 runs to 13 residues. Looked up from germline, CDR1 is SGHRS and CDR2 is YFSETQ. Donors were grouped by their self-reported clinical history. The recovered donors of Cohort 3 showed two negative PCRs, clearance, or symptom resolution. The table came from immunoSEQ multiplex PCR; TCRdb's copy has only in-frame clones and leaves some out. In the table there are just over 300,000 clones, 80% to 90% of which are singletons. Sequencing was done on a sample of PBMCs or T cells enriched from blood (not recorded which). The chain recombines TRBV5-1 with TRBJ1-1, with TRBD1 matching 8 bases. This receptor was obtained from a man between 25 and 39 years old who had recovered from COVID-19. In nucleotides, the CDR3 is TGCGCCAGCGGACAGGGTTCAAGCTCTGAAGCTTTCTTT. Its protein is CASGQGSSSEAFF.